A single sample gave rise to the 30 T cell receptor beta chains below, sequenced in a study of blood T cell repertoires in COVID-19. Sequencing used immunoSEQ multiplex PCR; TCRdb keeps in-frame clones, though not all of them. The sample lists about 300,000 clones, approximately 86% seen once, with around 1.4% in the top ten. Source material: peripheral blood. The receptors derive from a man aged 70 or older with acute or convalescent COVID-19.

V is TRBV28 and J is TRBJ2-4; the D gene is possibly TRBD2 (5 bases). This CDR3 is built from 13 residues. CDR1 is MDHEN and CDR2 is SYDVKM in the germline V gene. Between the trimmed V and J ends, which lost 2 bases and 6 bases, there was a span of 8 bases. The CDR3, as DNA: TGTGCCAGCAGTTTAACCCGGGGAAACATTCAGTACTTC. It encodes CASSLTRGNIQYF.

The gene calls are TRBV21-1 and TRBJ1-2. TRBV21-1 is a pseudogene. The CDR3 runs 18 residues. CDR3 region: CASSKKGRGGRSDYGYTF. CDR3 in DNA: TGTGCCAGCAGCAAAAAGGGACGGGGGGGTAGGTCGGACTATGGCTACACCTTC.

The chain uses TRBV7-2 and TRBJ2-5, with D possibly being TRBD1 (5 bases). Germline CDR1 reads SGHTA; CDR2 reads FQGNSA. The CDR3 spans 16 residues. Trimming shortened V by 1 base and J by 2 bases, and 14 bases separated the two germline ends. CDR3 nucleotides: TGTGCCAGCAGCTTAGTCCAGGGCAGGGAACAAGAGACCCAGTACTTC. Translation gives CASSLVQGREQETQYF.

The chain uses TRBV4-2 and TRBJ2-1; 8 bases are a match to TRBD2. V gave up 7 bases and J gave up 3 bases; unmatched junction bases: 11. The CDR3 covers 16 residues. Germline values: CDR1 LGHNA, CDR2 YNFKEQ. The CDR3 loop is CASNLSTSEDYNEQFF. As DNA, the CDR3 is TGTGCCAGCAACCTTTCGACTAGCGAAGACTACAATGAGCAGTTCTTC.

The chain links TRBV6-5 to TRBJ1-1; D unclear. The CDR3 runs to 14 residues. V was clipped by 2 bases and J by 3 bases, with 10 bases between them. Germline CDR1 and CDR2: MNHEY and SVGAGI. This chain's CDR3 is CASSYDMYDTEAFF. As DNA, the CDR3 is TGTGCCAGCAGTTACGACATGTATGACACTGAAGCTTTCTTT.

This rearrangement joins TRBV6-5 to TRBJ1-3; 7 positions match TRBD1. CDR3 length: 16 amino acids. CDR1 is MNHEY and CDR2 is SVGAGI in the germline V gene. V was pared by 2 bases and J by 0 bases, with 4 bases of the junction left unmatched. The CDR3 DNA follows: TGTGCCAGCAGTTACATGAACAGGGGCTCTGGAAACACCATATATTTT. This codes for CASSYMNRGSGNTIYF.

CDR3 sequence reads: CASSPTSAGLQETQYF. CDR3 nucleotides: TGTGCCAGCAGCCCCACCTCGGCGGGGCTCCAAGAGACCCAGTACTTC. This chain uses TRBV11-2 with TRBJ2-5, with a possible D match to TRBD2 (6 bases). The ends were cut back, 5 bases at V and 1 base at J, with 17 bases in the middle. The germline V gene encodes CDR1 SGHAT and CDR2 FQNNGV. CDR3 length: 16 residues.

The table lists this clone with a few counts. The chain uses TRBV5-1 and TRBJ2-1, with 9 bases identical to TRBD1. Per germline, CDR1 SGHRS and CDR2 YFSETQ. The CDR3 totals 16 residues. V lost 0 bases to trimming and J lost 3 bases; unmatched junction nucleotides: 4. The CDR3 here is CASSLEATGGYNEQFF. The CDR3 region has the DNA TGCGCCAGCAGCTTGGAGGCGACAGGGGGCTACAATGAGCAGTTCTTC.

This clone was counted a few times. This rearrangement joins TRBV7-2 to TRBJ2-2; D possibly corresponds to TRBD1 (6 bases). The length of the CDR3 is 14 residues. Germline CDR1 is SGHTA and CDR2 is FQGNSA. Deletions cut 5 bases from V and 3 bases from J, with 10 bases between. CDR3 sequence (DNA): TGTGCCAGCAGCCGGTACAGGGACACCGGGGAGCTGTTTTTT. Its translation is CASSRYRDTGELFF.

This clone was counted a few times. The chain links TRBV11-3 to TRBJ2-1; D gene unclear. Germline V gives CDR1 SGHNT, CDR2 YENEEA. The CDR3 is made up of 15 amino acids. The germline V and J ends were trimmed by 4 bases and 5 bases, with 15 bases remaining between them. CDR3 bases: TGTGCCAGCAGCTCTTTCCTTGACTCTCACAATGAGCAGTTCTTC. Translating it yields CASSSFLDSHNEQFF.

The rearrangement uses TRBV6-1 and TRBJ2-5; 11 bases are a match to TRBD1. The CDR3 spans 15 residues. Germline V gene data show CDR1 as MNHNS and CDR2 as SASEGT. The V gene end was trimmed by 0 bases and the J gene end by 7 bases; junction bases not matched to a gene: 4. As DNA, the CDR3 is TGTGCCAGCAGTGAAGCGGATGGGACAGGGGGGACCCAGTACTTC. Amino acids: CASSEADGTGGTQYF.

The chain has TRBV28 and TRBJ2-2, with a possible D match to TRBD2 (6 bases). V lost 6 bases and J 5 bases, leaving 16 bases between the germline ends. The CDR3 consists of 15 residues. Germline V lookup: CDR1 MDHEN, CDR2 SYDVKM. As DNA, the CDR3 is TGTGCCAGCAGAAAAGCCGGGACTGCGACCGGGGAGCTGTTTTTT. Translated, it gives CASRKAGTATGELFF.

This chain connects TRBV28 to TRBJ2-7, with TRBD2 matching 7 bases. The length of the CDR3 is 14 residues. With V trimmed by 7 bases and J by 0 bases, 6 bases remained unmatched. CDR1 and CDR2 from the germline V gene are MDHEN and SYDVKM. The CDR3 sequence is CASKPGGSSYEQYF. CDR3 nucleotide sequence: TGTGCCAGCAAACCCGGGGGGAGCTCCTACGAGCAGTACTTC.

V gene TRBV6-2 or TRBV6-3 combines with J gene TRBJ2-4; a weak D match, TRBD1 (5 bases). Trimming pared 5 bases from V and 1 base from J, leaving 9 bases between. This CDR3 contains 14 residues. The germline V gene encodes CDR1 MNHEY and CDR2 SVGEGT. The CDR3 region is CASSRGSAKNIQYF. The CDR3 DNA reads as TGTGCCAGCAGTAGGGGTTCGGCCAAAAACATTCAGTACTTC.

The chain employs TRBV5-4 and TRBJ2-1; D is ambiguous. Germline-derived CDR1 and CDR2 are SGHNT and YYREEE (reference sequence). The CDR3 extends over 12 amino acids. V shed 2 bases and J shed 9 bases, with 9 bases lying between them. CDR3 nucleotides: TGTGCCAGCAGCTTCCGGGTGGGTGAGCAGTTCTTC. Residues: CASSFRVGEQFF.

The rearrangement links TRBV11-1 to TRBJ1-4, with TRBD1 identical over 8 bases. Germline V lookup: CDR1 SGHAT, CDR2 FQDESV (reference sequence). J gave up 8 bases and V 9 bases, and 8 bases lay outside the gene matches. The CDR3 is 13 residues long. The CDR3: CASIRGLNEKLFF. The CDR3 nucleotides read TGTGCCAGTATCAGGGGGCTTAACGAAAAACTGTTTTTT.

CDR3 residues: CASSQATGSGNTIYF. The CDR3 coding sequence is TGTGCCAGCAGCCAAGCCACAGGGTCAGGAAACACCATATATTTT. This chain connects TRBV4-2 to TRBJ1-3; tentatively, D is TRBD1 (6 bases). The CDR3 covers 15 residues. The germline V gene encodes CDR1 LGHNA and CDR2 YNFKEQ. The V and J ends lost 1 base and 4 bases respectively, with 11 bases between them.

The CDR3 nucleotides are TGTGCCAGCACCGCCCGGGAGGTCTACGAGCAGTACTTC. Protein product: CASTAREVYEQYF. This chain joins TRBV6-5 and TRBJ2-7; 7 nucleotides line up with TRBD2. CDR1 MNHEY and CDR2 SVGAGI come from the germline V gene. The CDR3 runs to 13 residues. V dropped 7 bases and J dropped 3; count of bases not matched to a gene: 6.

V is TRBV18 and J is TRBJ2-6; 7 bases agree with TRBD1. The CDR3 loop spans 16 amino acids. CDR1 and CDR2 from the germline V gene are KGHSH and LQKENI. V was pared by 7 bases and J by 0 bases, with 6 bases of the junction left unmatched. CDR3 amino acids: CASYDRVFSGANVLTF. The CDR3 DNA is TGTGCCAGCTATGACAGGGTTTTCTCTGGGGCCAACGTCCTGACTTTC.

The rearrangement joins TRBV2 to TRBJ1-5; 11 bases are a match to TRBD1. The germline V gene encodes CDR1 SNHLY and CDR2 FYNNEI. CDR3 length: 18 amino acids. J was trimmed by 2 bases and V by 2 bases; bases with no gene match: 8. CDR3 in amino acids: CASSESGQGVGGNQPQHF. CDR3 in DNA: TGTGCCAGCAGTGAATCGGGACAGGGGGTAGGGGGCAATCAGCCCCAGCATTTT.

This chain connects TRBV28 to TRBJ2-3; possibly TRBD1 for D (6 bases). V dropped 2 bases and J dropped 3 bases, with 12 bases sitting between them. Germline CDR1 reads MDHEN; CDR2 reads SYDVKM. This CDR3 has 15 amino acids. The CDR3 bases are TGTGCCAGCAGTTTACCAGGGGTTAGGACAGATACGCAGTATTTT. Protein: CASSLPGVRTDTQYF.

V gene TRBV2 combines with J gene TRBJ2-5, with 14 bases lining up with TRBD2. This CDR3 region has 15 residues. Losses at the gene ends were 11 bases for V and 2 bases for J; bases not matched to a gene: 7. Germline lookup yields CDR1 SNHLY and CDR2 FYNNEI. CDR3 protein: CAGWGLAGAQETQYF. In nucleotides, the CDR3 is TGTGCCGGATGGGGACTAGCGGGGGCACAAGAGACCCAGTACTTC.

The CDR3 is CASSKDRARANEQYF. In nucleotides, the CDR3 is TGTGCCAGTAGTAAGGACAGGGCGCGGGCAAACGAGCAGTACTTC. The chain carries TRBV19 and TRBJ2-7, with TRBD1 identical over 8 bases. Trimming removed 4 bases from V and 5 bases from J; junction bases left unmatched: 10. Germline V gene sequence: CDR1 LNHDA, CDR2 SQIVND (reference sequence). The length of the CDR3 is 15 residues.

This sequence joins TRBV11-2 and TRBJ2-3; D possibly corresponds to TRBD2 (5 bases). Trimming shortened V by 5 bases and J by 6 bases, and 12 bases separated the two germline ends. Germline V gene lookup returns CDR1 SGHAT and CDR2 FQNNGV. This CDR3 is built from 13 residues. CDR3 residues: CASSGTRGDTQYF. The CDR3, as DNA: TGTGCCAGCAGCGGAACTAGAGGCGATACGCAGTATTTT.

A few counts support this clone. CDR3 nucleotides: TGTGCCAGCAGTGAAGCGAGATACCTAAGCAATCAGCCCCAGCATTTT. As protein: CASSEARYLSNQPQHF. V gene TRBV6-1 combines with J gene TRBJ1-5, with D unclear. CDR1 and CDR2 from the germline V gene are MNHNS and SASEGT. V gave up 0 bases and J gave up 1 base, with 10 bases separating them. This CDR3 spans 16 amino acids.

V usage is TRBV4-2 and J usage is TRBJ2-2; TRBD2 might be the D (6 bases). CDR1 is LGHNA and CDR2 is YNFKEQ in the germline V gene. CDR3 size: 18 residues. V was clipped by 3 bases and J by 6 bases, with 23 bases between them. In DNA, the CDR3 is TGTGCCAGCAGCCATCTAAACGGAGGGAGCTGGGGGGCCGGGGAGCTGTTTTTT. Protein: CASSHLNGGSWGAGELFF.

This chain joins TRBV28 and TRBJ2-7; possibly TRBD1 for D (5 bases). This CDR3 comprises 15 residues. Germline CDR1 reads MDHEN; CDR2 reads SYDVKM. Between the trimmed V and J ends, which lost 6 bases and 1 base, there was a span of 16 bases. CDR3 sequence: CASRSNGAGSYEQYF. The CDR3, as DNA: TGTGCCAGCAGAAGTAATGGGGCAGGGTCCTACGAGCAGTACTTC.

V gene TRBV6-1 combines with J gene TRBJ1-4; 10 bases are shared with TRBD1. CDR1 is MNHNS, CDR2 SASEGT, per germline. Unmatched junction bases numbered 9, after V lost 2 bases and J lost 0 bases. The CDR3 has 19 amino acids. CDR3 coding DNA: TGTGCCAGCAGTGAAAAGACAGGGGGCTCTTATGCAACTAATGAAAAACTGTTTTTT. It translates to CASSEKTGGSYATNEKLFF.

A few counts support this clone. V is TRBV28 and J is TRBJ1-4, with a tentative D call TRBD1 (5 bases). Germline V gene sequence: CDR1 MDHEN, CDR2 SYDVKM. The CDR3 contains 14 residues. V was cut by 9 bases and J by 5 bases, with 16 bases left in between. The CDR3 nucleotides read TGTGCCAGTTCGGTCCCAGGGTACAATGAAAAACTGTTTTTT. It translates to CASSVPGYNEKLFF. Combining the CDR3 with reference TRBV28 and TRBJ1-4 gives the whole variable domain DVKVTQSSRYLVKRTGEKVFLECVQDMDHENMFWYRQDPGLGLRLIYFSYDVKMKEKGDIPEGYSVSREKKERFSLILESASTNQTSMYLCASSVPGYNEKLFFGSGTQLSVL.

The chain carries TRBV18 and TRBJ2-7; tentatively, D is TRBD1 (6 bases). The V and J ends lost 3 bases and 5 bases respectively, with 8 bases between them. This CDR3 has 12 amino acids. The germline V gene has CDR1 KGHSH and CDR2 LQKENI. CDR3 loop: CASSPDSNEQYF. Here the CDR3 DNA reads TGTGCCAGCTCACCGGACAGTAACGAGCAGTACTTC.